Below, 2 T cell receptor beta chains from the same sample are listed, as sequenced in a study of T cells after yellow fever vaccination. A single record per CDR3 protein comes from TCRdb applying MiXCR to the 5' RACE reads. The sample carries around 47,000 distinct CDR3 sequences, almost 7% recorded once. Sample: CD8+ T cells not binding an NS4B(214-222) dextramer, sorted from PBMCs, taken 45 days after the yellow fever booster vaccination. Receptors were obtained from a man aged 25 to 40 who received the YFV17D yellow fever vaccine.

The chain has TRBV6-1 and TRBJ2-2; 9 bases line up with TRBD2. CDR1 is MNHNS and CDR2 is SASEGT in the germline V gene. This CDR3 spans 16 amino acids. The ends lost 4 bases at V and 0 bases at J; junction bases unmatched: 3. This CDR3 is CASSVAGAANTGELFF. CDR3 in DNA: TGTGCCAGCAGTGTAGCGGGAGCGGCGAACACCGGGGAGCTGTTTTTT.

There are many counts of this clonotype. The CDR3 region has the DNA TGTGCCAGCAGCGTAGCGGGTACTGGAAACACCATATATTTT. Its protein product is CASSVAGTGNTIYF. The rearrangement uses TRBV9 and TRBJ1-3, with D unclear. CDR3 length: 14 residues. Germline V gene lookup returns CDR1 SGDLS and CDR2 YYNGEE. Trimming removed 0 bases at V and 2 bases at J, with 6 bases between. Variable domain in full (rest from reference TRBV9 and TRBJ1-3): DSGVTQTPKHLITATGQRVTLRCSPRSGDLSVYWYQQSLDQGLQFLIQYYNGEERAKGNILERFSAQQFPDLHSELNLSSLELGDSALYFCASSVAGTGNTIYFGEGSWLTVV.